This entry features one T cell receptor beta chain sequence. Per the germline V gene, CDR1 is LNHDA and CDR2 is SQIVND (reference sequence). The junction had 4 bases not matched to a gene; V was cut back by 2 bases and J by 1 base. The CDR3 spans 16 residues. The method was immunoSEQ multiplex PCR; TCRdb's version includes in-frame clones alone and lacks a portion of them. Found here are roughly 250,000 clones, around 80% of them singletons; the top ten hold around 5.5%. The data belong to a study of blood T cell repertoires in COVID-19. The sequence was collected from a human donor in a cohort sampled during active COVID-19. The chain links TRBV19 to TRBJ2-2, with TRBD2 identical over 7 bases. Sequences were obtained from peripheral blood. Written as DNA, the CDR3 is TGTGCCAGTAGTATAAGAGCGGGGTGGAACACCGGGGAGCTGTTTTTT. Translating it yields CASSIRAGWNTGELFF. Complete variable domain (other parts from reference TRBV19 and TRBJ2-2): DGGITQSPKYLFRKEGQNVTLSCEQNLNHDAMYWYRQDPGQGLRLIYYSQIVNDFQKGDIAEGYSVSREKKESFPLTVTSAQKNPTAFYLCASSIRAGWNTGELFFGEGSRLTVL.